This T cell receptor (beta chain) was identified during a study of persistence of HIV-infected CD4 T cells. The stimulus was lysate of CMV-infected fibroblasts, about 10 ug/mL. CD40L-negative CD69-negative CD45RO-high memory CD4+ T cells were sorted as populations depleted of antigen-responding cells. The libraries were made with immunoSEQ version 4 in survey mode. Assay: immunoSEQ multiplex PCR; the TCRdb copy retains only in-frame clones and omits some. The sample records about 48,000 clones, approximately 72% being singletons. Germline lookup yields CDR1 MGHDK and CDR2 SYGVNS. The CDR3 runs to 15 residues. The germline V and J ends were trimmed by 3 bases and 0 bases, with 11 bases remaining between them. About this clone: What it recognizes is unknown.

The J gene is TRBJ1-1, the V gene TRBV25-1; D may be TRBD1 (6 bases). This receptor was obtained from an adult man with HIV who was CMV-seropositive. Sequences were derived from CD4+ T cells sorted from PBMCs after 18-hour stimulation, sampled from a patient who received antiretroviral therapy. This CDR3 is CASSDTGQLNTEAFF. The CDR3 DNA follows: TGTGCCAGCAGTGATACTGGACAGTTGAACACTGAAGCTTTCTTT. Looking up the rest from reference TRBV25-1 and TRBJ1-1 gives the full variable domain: EADIYQTPRYLVIGTGKKITLECSQTMGHDKMYWYQQDPGMELHLIHYSYGVNSTEKGDLSSESTVSRIRTEHFPLTLESARPSHTSQYLCASSDTGQLNTEAFFGQGTRLTVV.